Below, 30 T cell receptor beta chains from the same sample are listed, as sequenced in a study of T-cell reconstitution after alpha-beta-depleted transplantation in children. Unique molecular identifiers were built into the TCRbeta library. TCRdb called the PCR reads again in MiXCR, with one record for every CDR3 protein. The data show about 230,000 distinct CDR3 sequences, 12% seen once. Specimen: PBMCs from the stem cell graft donor, collected from the stem cell graft. All receptors come from a human donor who donated a stem cell graft to a child with acute lymphoblastic leukemia.

This clonotype came up a few times. V and J are TRBV5-4 and TRBJ2-5; TRBD1 agrees at 7 bases. Germline V gives CDR1 SGHNT, CDR2 YYREEE (reference sequence). The V and J ends lost 8 bases and 0 bases, in that order; junction bases with no gene match: 7. The CDR3 contains 14 residues. The CDR3 nucleotides read TGTGCCAGTCGACAGGGCTTGTACCAAGAGACCCAGTACTTC. Its protein product is CASRQGLYQETQYF.

The chain carries TRBV7-2 and TRBJ2-7; TRBD1 is a possible D gene (6 bases). Germline V gene data show CDR1 as SGHTA and CDR2 as FQGNSA. Trimming stripped 0 bases from V and 2 bases from J, with 17 bases between. The CDR3 contains 17 residues. This chain's CDR3 is CASSLALRDRTTYEQYF. CDR3 nucleotide sequence: TGTGCCAGCAGCTTAGCGCTTAGAGACAGGACAACCTACGAGCAGTACTTC. The full variable domain, completed using reference TRBV7-2 and TRBJ2-7, is GAGVSQSPSNKVTEKGKDVELRCDPISGHTALYWYRQSLGQGLEFLIYFQGNSAPDKSGLPSDRFSAERTGGSVSTLTIQRTQQEDSAVYLCASSLALRDRTTYEQYFGPGTRLTVT.

This clonotype was detected many times. The V call is TRBV28, the J call TRBJ2-2, with TRBD2 identical over 8 bases. After removal of 5 bases from V and 1 base from J, the junction contained 12 bases not matched to a gene. Germline-derived CDR1 and CDR2 are MDHEN and SYDVKM. This CDR3 spans 18 amino acids. The CDR3 bases are TGTGCCAGCAGTCTTCCATCCTCGGGGGGGAGGAACACCGGGGAGCTGTTTTTT. Its translation is CASSLPSSGGRNTGELFF. Using reference TRBV28 and TRBJ2-2 for the parts outside the CDR3, the full variable domain is DVKVTQSSRYLVKRTGEKVFLECVQDMDHENMFWYRQDPGLGLRLIYFSYDVKMKEKGDIPEGYSVSREKKERFSLILESASTNQTSMYLCASSLPSSGGRNTGELFFGEGSRLTVL.

Ten or more counts support this clonotype. This sequence joins TRBV5-1 and TRBJ2-2, with 8 bases matching TRBD1. The germline V gene has CDR1 SGHRS and CDR2 YFSETQ. The CDR3 is made up of 17 amino acids. V gave up 4 bases and J gave up 2 bases; unmatched junction bases: 10. The DNA for the CDR3 is TGCGCCAGCAGCCCAAGCCCGACAGGGGCAAACACCGGGGAGCTGTTTTTT. The encoded protein is CASSPSPTGANTGELFF. The complete variable domain, with remaining parts taken from reference TRBV5-1 and TRBJ2-2, reads KAGVTQTPRYLIKTRGQQVTLSCSPISGHRSVSWYQQTPGQGLQFLFEYFSETQRNKGNFPGRFSGRQFSNSRSEMNVSTLELGDSALYLCASSPSPTGANTGELFFGEGSRLTVL.

This clonotype was detected only a few times. This chain connects TRBV7-9 to TRBJ2-4; D is possibly TRBD1 or TRBD2 (5 bases each). There are 16 residues in the CDR3. V lost 1 base and J 0 bases, leaving 10 bases between the germline ends. Germline V CDR1 and CDR2: SEHNR, FQNEAQ (reference sequence). The CDR3 region is CASSLGGTKAKNIQYF. The CDR3 coding sequence is TGTGCCAGCAGCTTAGGTGGGACCAAAGCCAAAAACATTCAGTACTTC. Full variable domain (missing parts from reference TRBV7-9 and TRBJ2-4): DTGVSQNPRHKITKRGQNVTFRCDPISEHNRLYWYRQTLGQGPEFLTYFQNEAQLEKSRLLSDRFSAERPKGSFSTLEIQRTEQGDSAMYLCASSLGGTKAKNIQYFGAGTRLSVL.

V is TRBV7-3 and J is TRBJ2-1, with 16 bases fitting TRBD2. CDR3 length equals 19 residues. With 5 bases clipped from V and 7 bases from J, the junction kept 14 bases outside the gene matches. CDR1 is SGHTA and CDR2 is FQGTGA in the germline V gene. The CDR3 reads CASSAYPPGTSGRGNEQFF. The CDR3 DNA reads as TGTGCCAGCAGCGCATACCCTCCCGGGACTAGCGGGAGGGGGAATGAGCAGTTCTTC.

This clonotype was detected only a few times. The gene calls are TRBV7-2 and TRBJ2-2; 10 bases are a match to TRBD2. After removal of 0 bases from V and 0 bases from J, the junction contained 7 bases not matched to a gene. The CDR3 contains 19 residues. Germline CDR1 SGHTA, CDR2 FQGNSA. CDR3 residues: CASSLAHELAGPNTGELFF. The DNA for the CDR3 is TGTGCCAGCAGCTTAGCGCATGAACTAGCGGGGCCGAACACCGGGGAGCTGTTTTTT.

This clonotype was picked up many times. The chain is built from TRBV20-1 and TRBJ2-1; 10 nucleotides line up with TRBD2. Germline loops: CDR1 DFQATT, CDR2 SNEGSKA (reference sequence). J gave up 8 bases and V 3 bases, and 16 bases lay outside the gene matches. The CDR3 extends over 17 amino acids. The CDR3 loop is CSASPERASGRLDEQFF. In nucleotides, the CDR3 is TGCAGTGCTAGTCCCGAACGGGCTAGCGGGAGACTTGATGAGCAGTTCTTC.

Regarding this clonotype: A much bigger clone sits one base away, suggesting this may be a read error. The chain carries TRBV7-2 and TRBJ2-4, with D possibly TRBD2 on 5 matching bases. Germline V gives CDR1 SGHTA, CDR2 FQGNSA. The CDR3 loop spans 16 amino acids. CDR3 residues: CASSFPGSPSGNSQYF. CDR3 sequence (DNA): TGTGCCAGCAGCTTTCCAGGCAGTCCTTCGGGAAACAGTCAGTACTTC.

This clonotype was seen ten or more times. The chain uses TRBV29-1 and TRBJ1-1, with 10 nucleotides matching TRBD1. In germline, CDR1 is SQVTM, CDR2 ANQGSEA. Trimming removed 2 bases from V and 0 bases from J; junction bases left unmatched: 12. The CDR3 is 18 amino acids. CDR3 in DNA: TGCAGCGTTGAACCCCTGACAGGGGGCGGAAGCGTGAACACTGAAGCTTTCTTT. Protein: CSVEPLTGGGSVNTEAFF.

This clonotype was seen repeatedly, ten times or more. This chain links TRBV29-1 with TRBJ1-2; D not resolved. CDR3 length equals 12 residues. Per the germline V gene, CDR1 is SQVTM and CDR2 is ANQGSEA. With 3 bases removed from V and 2 bases from J, the gap between germline ends came to 7 bases. The CDR3 here is CSVEASNYGYTF. CDR3 nucleotide sequence: TGCAGCGTTGAGGCCAGCAACTATGGCTACACCTTC.

In this sample, this clonotype turned up many times. The chain couples TRBV10-3 to TRBJ2-2, with 9 bases aligning to TRBD1. Trimming cost V 4 bases and J 5 bases; bases outside gene matches: 2. This CDR3 region has 14 residues. Germline V gene data show CDR1 as ENHRY and CDR2 as SYGVKD. CDR3 nucleotide sequence: TGTGCCATCAGTGGGGACAGGGAAACCGGGGAGCTGTTTTTT. Its protein is CAISGDRETGELFF.

This clonotype has at least ten counts. This chain connects TRBV6-1 to TRBJ2-7, with TRBD1 matching over 8 bases. The V gene end was trimmed by 5 bases and the J gene end by 5 bases; junction bases not matched to a gene: 8. Germline values: CDR1 MNHNS, CDR2 SASEGT. CDR3 size: 14 residues. CDR3 in amino acids: CASSIRQGYDEQYF. CDR3 sequence (DNA): TGTGCCAGCAGTATAAGACAGGGGTATGACGAGCAGTACTTC.

This clonotype was recorded at least ten times. The chain uses TRBV29-1 and TRBJ1-1; a weak D match, TRBD1 (5 bases). This CDR3 is 12 amino acids long. V lost 3 bases and J 4 bases, leaving 9 bases between the germline ends. Germline V gives CDR1 SQVTM, CDR2 ANQGSEA. The CDR3 bases are TGCAGCGTTGATCTTACAGGCACTGAAGCTTTCTTT. Translating gives CSVDLTGTEAFF.

Of note for this clonotype: A much larger clone is a single base away; this may be a read error. V and J are TRBV28 and TRBJ1-5; D remains ambiguous. The germline gives CDR1 MDHEN, CDR2 SYDVKM. The length of the CDR3 is 15 residues. The CDR3 DNA reads as TGTGCCACCAGTTTAAGGGCAGGCGTCAATCAGCCCCAGCATTTT. This translates into CATSLRAGVNQPQHF.

The table lists this clonotype with many counts. The chain employs TRBV7-2 and TRBJ1-3; no firm D call. Germline CDR1 and CDR2: SGHTA and FQGNSA. The CDR3 is made up of 15 amino acids. Trimming cost V 2 bases and J 2 bases, with 10 bases left between them. CDR3 in amino acids: CASSLTAEAGNTIYF. In DNA form, the CDR3 reads TGTGCCAGCAGCTTAACGGCGGAAGCTGGAAACACCATATATTTT.

Concerning this clonotype: A read error may explain this, as a much larger clone is one base away. J is TRBJ2-1 and V is TRBV5-1; 10 nucleotides align to TRBD1. The germline V gene encodes CDR1 SGHRS and CDR2 YFSETQ. The CDR3 totals 14 residues. The CDR3 nucleotides are TGCGCCGGCAGCCCTTCCGGGACAGGGGACTTGCTGTTCTTC. It encodes CAGSPSGTGDLLFF.

This clonotype was seen at least ten times. The J gene is TRBJ2-5, the V gene TRBV28; the D gene is possibly TRBD2 (7 bases). This CDR3 region has 14 residues. Between the trimmed V and J ends, which lost 5 bases and 5 bases, there was a span of 15 bases. Germline CDR1 is MDHEN and CDR2 is SYDVKM. CDR3 coding DNA: TGTGCCAGCAGTCTCATGGGGGGGGCTGAGACCCAGTACTTC. Protein sequence: CASSLMGGAETQYF.

This clonotype was detected ten times or more. The genes are TRBV7-9 and TRBJ2-7, with a weak D call TRBD1 (6 bases). CDR1 SEHNR and CDR2 FQNEAQ come from the germline V gene (reference sequence). The V end lost 3 bases, the J end lost 0 bases, and 15 bases lay between the germline ends. The CDR3 spans 16 residues. The CDR3: CASSFGTYLNSYEQYF. DNA of the CDR3: TGTGCCAGCAGCTTCGGGACATACCTGAACTCCTACGAGCAGTACTTC.

The rearrangement uses TRBV7-2 and TRBJ2-7; unclear D gene. The germline gives CDR1 SGHTA, CDR2 FQGNSA. The V and J ends lost 1 base and 6 bases respectively, with 16 bases between them. The CDR3 has 15 residues. CDR3 residues: CASSLGIDTPGEQYF. For the CDR3, the DNA is TGTGCCAGCAGCTTAGGGATAGATACCCCTGGCGAGCAGTACTTC.

Ten or more counts support this clonotype. The J gene is TRBJ2-5, the V gene TRBV28; D ambiguous. Trimming shortened V by 3 bases and J by 0 bases, and 8 bases separated the two germline ends. Per germline, CDR1 MDHEN and CDR2 SYDVKM. The CDR3 spans 14 residues. Written as DNA, the CDR3 is TGTGCCAGCAGTTTCGGTCCTAACCAAGAGACCCAGTACTTC. This translates into CASSFGPNQETQYF.

The V call is TRBV20-1, the J call TRBJ2-7; 10 bases agree with TRBD2. The V and J ends lost 1 base and 3 bases, in that order; junction bases with no gene match: 3. CDR3 length: 14 residues. CDR1 DFQATT and CDR2 SNEGSKA come from the germline V gene (reference sequence). The CDR3 DNA reads as TGCAGTGCTAGAGGTGGACTAGCGGACTACGAGCAGTACTTC. Amino acids: CSARGGLADYEQYF.

With regard to this clonotype: A much larger clone lies a single base off, so this may be a read error. The chain employs TRBV29-1 and TRBJ2-7; D is ambiguous. Germline V gives CDR1 SQVTM, CDR2 ANQGSEA. This CDR3 is 12 amino acids long. V lost 0 bases and J lost 9, with 12 bases in between. As DNA, the CDR3 is TGCAGCGTTGAAGAGCGGCCCGACGTGCAGTACTTC. Amino acids: CSVEERPDVQYF.

The V call is TRBV11-2, the J call TRBJ2-1; 14 nucleotides align to TRBD2. CDR3 size: 20 residues. The ends lost 4 bases at V and 1 base at J; junction bases unmatched: 12. Germline CDR1 and CDR2: SGHAT and FQNNGV. The CDR3 region has the DNA TGTGCCAGCAGCTCAGAACGGACTAGCGGGAGGTTAGTTTCCTACAATGAGCAGTTCTTC. As protein: CASSSERTSGRLVSYNEQFF.

The chain uses TRBV7-9 and TRBJ2-1; no firm D call. The CDR3 contains 13 residues. V lost 8 bases, J lost 1 base, and 9 bases lay in between. Germline V gene data show CDR1 as SEHNR and CDR2 as FQNEAQ (reference sequence). The CDR3 DNA sequence: TGTGCCAGCTGTCTTGGGTCCTACAATGAGCAGTTCTTC. Translating it yields CASCLGSYNEQFF.

The CDR3 region has the DNA TGTGCCAGCAGCCAAGATGTGACAGGGGGCACCGGGGAGCTGTTTTTT. Translated: CASSQDVTGGTGELFF. The rearrangement joins TRBV4-2 to TRBJ2-2, with 9 bases aligning to TRBD1. The CDR3 covers 16 residues. Germline loops: CDR1 LGHNA, CDR2 YNFKEQ. V lost 0 bases, J lost 4 bases, and 3 bases stayed unmatched.

This clonotype was counted ten times or more. This chain links TRBV10-1 with TRBJ2-1; possible D gene TRBD2, 5 bases. The CDR3 totals 12 residues. CDR1 is WNHNN and CDR2 is SYGVQD in the germline V gene (reference sequence). V lost 4 bases, J lost 9 bases, and 10 bases lay in between. The CDR3 protein is CASSARASEQFF. The CDR3 nucleotides read TGCGCCAGCAGTGCGAGGGCCTCTGAGCAGTTCTTC.

This chain links TRBV5-1 with TRBJ1-2; D is perhaps TRBD1 (6 bases). Germline V gene sequence: CDR1 SGHRS, CDR2 YFSETQ. The CDR3 extends over 15 amino acids. Trimming left V 0 bases short and J 6 bases short, with 15 bases between. CDR3 sequence reads: CASSLGQGLSHGYTF. Here the CDR3 DNA reads TGCGCCAGCAGCTTGGGGCAGGGGCTATCCCATGGCTACACCTTC.

This clonotype was observed many times. The rearrangement uses TRBV21-1 and TRBJ2-7. TRBV21-1 is marked as a pseudogene. This CDR3 is built from 15 residues. CDR3 residues: CASSKGRLETYEQYF. CDR3 DNA sequence: TGTGCCAGCAGCAAAGGCAGACTCGAAACCTACGAGCAGTACTTC.

CDR3 coding DNA: TGTGCCAGCAGTCCTTTGGCCAGCAGCACTGAAGCTTTCTTT. It encodes CASSPLASSTEAFF. The genes are TRBV7-7 and TRBJ1-1, with D unresolved. This CDR3 has 14 amino acids. V was pared by 6 bases and J by 4 bases, with 15 bases between. Germline V gene sequence: CDR1 SSHAT, CDR2 FNYEAQ (reference sequence). Supplemented by reference TRBV7-7 and TRBJ1-1, the full variable domain reads GAGVSQSPRYKVTKRGQDVTLRCDPISSHATLYWYQQALGQGPEFLTYFNYEAQPDKSGLPSDRFSAERPEGSISTLTIQRTEQRDSAMYRCASSPLASSTEAFFGQGTRLTVV.